Listed below are T cell receptor beta chains from one sample, sequenced in a study of shared clonotypes between healthy human individuals. Repertoires were generated with immunoSEQ multiplex PCR, while TCRdb's copy carries only in-frame clones and drops some. The top ten clones hold roughly 0.39% of a sample with 2 million to 3 million clones, over 85% of them seen once. The sequenced material came from naive CD4+ T cells from PBMCs. The receptor source for this set is a man between 18 and 29 years old in good health. Some clones in this sample may be carry-over from other donors' samples. Both conserved end residues are part of each CDR3. Fields, in order: clone size, D gene, V gene, J gene, CDR3 protein, CDR3 DNA. A D gene is named only where the DNA matches it firmly. For some rows the clone size is stated as once, few or many, or as a class when expanded; others skip it.

.,TRBD2,TRBV4-1,TRBJ2-3,CASSQWTSGRVGQGPDTQYF,TGCGCCAGCAGCCAATGGACTAGCGGGAGGGTGGGGCAAGGGCCAGATACGCAGTATTTT
.,.,TRBV4-1,TRBJ1-1,CASSQDIQARAEAFF,TGCGCCAGCAGCCAAGATATTCAGGCCAGGGCTGAAGCTTTCTTT
.,TRBD1,TRBV29-1,TRBJ1-1,CSVEGQGGTEAFF,TGCAGCGTTGAAGGGCAGGGGGGCACTGAAGCTTTCTTT
.,.,TRBV6-1,TRBJ2-7,CASSESVSYEQYF,TGTGCCAGCAGTGAAAGCGTCTCCTACGAGCAGTACTTC
.,.,TRBV18,TRBJ2-1,CASSRLPGLDEQFF,TGTGCCAGCTCCCGCCTTCCCGGTCTGGATGAGCAGTTCTTC
.,.,TRBV28,TRBJ2-2,CASSSQGRTELFF,TGTGCCAGCAGTTCACAGGGCCGGACTGAGCTGTTTTTT
.,.,TRBV5-1,TRBJ1-1,CASRPDIGTEAFF,TGCGCCAGCAGGCCGGACATAGGCACTGAAGCTTTCTTT
.,.,TRBV7-6,TRBJ1-2,CASSPRQGGNYGYTF,TGTGCCAGCAGCCCAAGACAAGGGGGGAACTATGGCTACACCTTC
.,.,TRBV18,TRBJ2-3,CASSPVAGPDTQYF,TGTGCCAGCTCACCAGTGGCAGGCCCAGATACGCAGTATTTT
once,TRBD1,TRBV7-2,TRBJ1-2,CASSLGPTGGGYGYTF,TGTGCCAGCAGCTTAGGTCCGACAGGGGGTGGGTATGGCTACACCTTC
few,.,TRBV29-1,TRBJ1-5,CSVGGGEGQPQHF,TGCAGCGTTGGCGGTGGGGAAGGTCAGCCCCAGCATTTT
.,TRBD2,TRBV2,TRBJ2-1,CASSLGLAGDDEQFF,TGTGCCAGCAGCCTAGGACTAGCGGGGGACGATGAGCAGTTCTTC
.,.,TRBV19,TRBJ1-2,CASSTGTVANYGYTF,TGTGCCAGTAGTACAGGGACGGTAGCTAACTATGGCTACACCTTC
.,TRBD2,TRBV30,TRBJ2-1,CAWSEGWSGTHNEQFF,TGTGCCTGGAGTGAAGGTTGGAGCGGGACCCACAATGAGCAGTTCTTC
.,.,TRBV7-9,TRBJ2-5,CASSLGTSGVGETQYF,TGTGCCAGCAGCTTAGGAACTTCGGGAGTCGGGGAGACCCAGTACTTC
.,.,TRBV5-1,TRBJ2-7,CASSYGQTSSYEQYF,TGCGCCAGCAGCTACGGACAGACTTCCTCCTACGAGCAGTACTTC